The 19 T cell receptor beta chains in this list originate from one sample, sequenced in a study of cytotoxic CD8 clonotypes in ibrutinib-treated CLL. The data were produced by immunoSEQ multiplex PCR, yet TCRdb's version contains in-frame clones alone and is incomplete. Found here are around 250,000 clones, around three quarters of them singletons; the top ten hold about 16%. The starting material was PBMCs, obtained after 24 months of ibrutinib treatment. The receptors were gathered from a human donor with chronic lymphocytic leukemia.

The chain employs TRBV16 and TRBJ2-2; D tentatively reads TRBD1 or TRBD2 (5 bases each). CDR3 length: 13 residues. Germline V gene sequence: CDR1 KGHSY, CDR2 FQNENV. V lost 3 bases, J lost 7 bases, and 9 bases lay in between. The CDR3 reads CASSQLGRGELFF. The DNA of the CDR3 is TGTGCCAGCAGCCAGTTGGGACGCGGGGAGCTGTTTTTT.

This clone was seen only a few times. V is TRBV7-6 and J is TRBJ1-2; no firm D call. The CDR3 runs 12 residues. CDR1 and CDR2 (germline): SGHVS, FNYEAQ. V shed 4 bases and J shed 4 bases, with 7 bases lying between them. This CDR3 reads CASSSDTYGYTF. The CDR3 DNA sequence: TGTGCCAGCAGCTCAGACACCTATGGCTACACCTTC. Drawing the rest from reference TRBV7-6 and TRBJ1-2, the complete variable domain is GAGVSQSPRYKVTKRGQDVALRCDPISGHVSLYWYRQALGQGPEFLTYFNYEAQQDKSGLPNDRFSAERPEGSISTLTIQRTEQRDSAMYRCASSSDTYGYTFGSGTRLTVV.

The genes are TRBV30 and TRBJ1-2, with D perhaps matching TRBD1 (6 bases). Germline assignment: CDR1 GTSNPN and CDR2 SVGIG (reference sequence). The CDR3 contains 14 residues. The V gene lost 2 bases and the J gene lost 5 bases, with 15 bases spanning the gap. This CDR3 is CAWSTRPGQYGYTF. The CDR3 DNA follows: TGTGCCTGGAGTACTCGCCCTGGACAGTATGGCTACACCTTC.

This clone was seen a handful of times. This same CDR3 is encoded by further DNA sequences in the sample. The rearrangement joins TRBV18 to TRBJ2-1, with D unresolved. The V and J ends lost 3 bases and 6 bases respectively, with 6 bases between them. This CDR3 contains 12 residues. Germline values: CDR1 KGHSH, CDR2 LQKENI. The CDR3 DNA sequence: TGTGCCAGCTCACCTTTGAGCAATGAGCAGTTCTTC. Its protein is CASSPLSNEQFF.

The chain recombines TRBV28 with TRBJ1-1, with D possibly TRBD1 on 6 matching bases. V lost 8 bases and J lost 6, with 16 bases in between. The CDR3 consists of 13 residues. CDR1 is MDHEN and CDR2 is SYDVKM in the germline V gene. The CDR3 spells CASWITGTSEAFF. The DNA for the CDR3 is TGTGCCAGCTGGATCACAGGGACTTCTGAAGCTTTCTTT.

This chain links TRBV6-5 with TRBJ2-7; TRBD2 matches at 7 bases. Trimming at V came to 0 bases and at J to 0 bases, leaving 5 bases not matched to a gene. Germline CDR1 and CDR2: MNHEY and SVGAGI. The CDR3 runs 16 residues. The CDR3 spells CASSYSAGGSSYEQYF. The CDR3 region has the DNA TGTGCCAGCAGTTACTCAGCGGGCGGGAGCTCCTACGAGCAGTACTTC.

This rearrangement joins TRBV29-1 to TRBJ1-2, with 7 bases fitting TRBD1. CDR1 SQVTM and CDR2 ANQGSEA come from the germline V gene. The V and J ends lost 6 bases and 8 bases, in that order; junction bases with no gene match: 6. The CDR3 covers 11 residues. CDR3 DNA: TGCAGCGTGGCGAGACAGGGCGGCTACACCTTC. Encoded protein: CSVARQGGYTF.

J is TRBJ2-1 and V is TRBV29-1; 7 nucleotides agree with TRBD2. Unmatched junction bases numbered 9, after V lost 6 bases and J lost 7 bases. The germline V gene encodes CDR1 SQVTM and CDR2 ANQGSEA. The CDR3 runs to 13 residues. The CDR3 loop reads CSVIFWGGNEQFF. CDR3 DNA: TGCAGCGTCATCTTCTGGGGAGGGAATGAGCAGTTCTTC.

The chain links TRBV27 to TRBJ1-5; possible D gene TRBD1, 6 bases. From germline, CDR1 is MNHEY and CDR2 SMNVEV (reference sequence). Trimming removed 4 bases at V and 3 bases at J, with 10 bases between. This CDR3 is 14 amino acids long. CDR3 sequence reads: CASSSQGYNQPQHF. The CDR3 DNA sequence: TGTGCCAGCAGTTCACAGGGTTACAATCAGCCCCAGCATTTT.

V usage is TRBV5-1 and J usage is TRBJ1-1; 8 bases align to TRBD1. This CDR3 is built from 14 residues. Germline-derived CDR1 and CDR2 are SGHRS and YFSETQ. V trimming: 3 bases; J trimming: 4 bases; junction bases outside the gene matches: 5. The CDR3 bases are TGCGCCAGCAGCTCCAGGACAGGGACCACTGAAGCTTTCTTT. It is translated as CASSSRTGTTEAFF.

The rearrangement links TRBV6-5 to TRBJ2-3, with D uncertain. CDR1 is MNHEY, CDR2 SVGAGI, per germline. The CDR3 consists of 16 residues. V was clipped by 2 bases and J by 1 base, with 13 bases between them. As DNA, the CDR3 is TGTGCCAGCAGTTACGGAACAGTAGGTGGCACAGATACGCAGTATTTT. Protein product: CASSYGTVGGTDTQYF.

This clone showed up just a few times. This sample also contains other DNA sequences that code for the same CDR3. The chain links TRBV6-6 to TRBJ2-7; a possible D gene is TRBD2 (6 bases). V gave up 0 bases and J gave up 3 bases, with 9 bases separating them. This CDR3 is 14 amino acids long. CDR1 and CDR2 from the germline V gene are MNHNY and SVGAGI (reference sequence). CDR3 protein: CASSYSAGFYEQYF. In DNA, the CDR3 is TGTGCCAGCAGTTACTCGGCGGGGTTCTACGAGCAGTACTTC.

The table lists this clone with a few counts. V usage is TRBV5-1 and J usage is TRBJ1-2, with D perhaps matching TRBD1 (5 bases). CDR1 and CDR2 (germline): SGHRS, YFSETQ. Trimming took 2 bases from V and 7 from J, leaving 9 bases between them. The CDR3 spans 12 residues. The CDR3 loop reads CASSFQGIGYTF. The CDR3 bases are TGCGCCAGCAGCTTCCAGGGTATTGGCTACACCTTC. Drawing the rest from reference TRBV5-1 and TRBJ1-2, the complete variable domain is KAGVTQTPRYLIKTRGQQVTLSCSPISGHRSVSWYQQTPGQGLQFLFEYFSETQRNKGNFPGRFSGRQFSNSRSEMNVSTLELGDSALYLCASSFQGIGYTFGSGTRLTVV.

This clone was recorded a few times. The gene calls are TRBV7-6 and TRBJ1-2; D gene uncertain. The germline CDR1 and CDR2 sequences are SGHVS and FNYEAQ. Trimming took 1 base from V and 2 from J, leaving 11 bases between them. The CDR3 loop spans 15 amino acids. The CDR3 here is CASSLEAGPNYGYTF. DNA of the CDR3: TGTGCCAGCAGCTTAGAGGCAGGCCCGAACTATGGCTACACCTTC.

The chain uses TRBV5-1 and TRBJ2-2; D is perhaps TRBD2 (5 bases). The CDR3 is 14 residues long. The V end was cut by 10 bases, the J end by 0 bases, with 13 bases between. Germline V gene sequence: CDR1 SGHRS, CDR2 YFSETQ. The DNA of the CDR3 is TGCGCCCGGAGGTCCGTCGCGAACACCGGGGAGCTGTTTTTT. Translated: CARRSVANTGELFF.

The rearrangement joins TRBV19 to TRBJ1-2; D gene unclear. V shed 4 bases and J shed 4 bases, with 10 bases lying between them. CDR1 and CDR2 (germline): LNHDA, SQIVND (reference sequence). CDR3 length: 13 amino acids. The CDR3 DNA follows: TGTGCCAGTAGTAAAGAGCGGGCCTATGGCTACACCTTC. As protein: CASSKERAYGYTF.

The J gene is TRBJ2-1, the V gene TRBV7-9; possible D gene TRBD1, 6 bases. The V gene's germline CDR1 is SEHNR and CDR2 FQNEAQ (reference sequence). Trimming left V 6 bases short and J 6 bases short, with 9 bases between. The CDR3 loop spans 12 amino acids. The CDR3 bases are TGTGCCAGCAGGGACAGTTTCAATGAGCAGTTCTTC. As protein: CASRDSFNEQFF.

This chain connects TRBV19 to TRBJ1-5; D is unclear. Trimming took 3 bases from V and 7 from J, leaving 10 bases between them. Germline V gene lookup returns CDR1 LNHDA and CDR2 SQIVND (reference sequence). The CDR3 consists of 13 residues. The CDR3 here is CASSIRFGQPQHF. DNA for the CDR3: TGTGCCAGTAGTATCAGGTTTGGACAGCCCCAGCATTTT.

The CDR3 loop reads CASSFAGGHNEQFF. The DNA for the CDR3 is TGTGCCAGCAGTTTTGCGGGGGGCCATAATGAGCAGTTCTTC. The rearrangement uses TRBV28 and TRBJ2-1; 8 positions match TRBD2. This CDR3 region has 14 residues. Unmatched junction bases numbered 5, after V lost 3 bases and J lost 7 bases. Germline V gene lookup returns CDR1 MDHEN and CDR2 SYDVKM.